Each of the 18 T cell receptor beta chains below was sequenced from the same sample in a study of breast tumors, draining lymph nodes, adjacent tissues. MiXCR, run by TCRdb on the multiplex PCR reads, gives a single entry per CDR3 protein. The sample has more than 10,000 distinct CDR3 sequences, 60% to 75% seen once. Input material: tumor-adjacent breast tissue. The receptors were gathered from a female donor with breast cancer. Some clones in this sample may be carry-over from other donors' samples.

This sequence joins TRBV7-9 and TRBJ2-1; 10 bases fit TRBD2. The V segment lost 2 bases and the J segment 0 bases; nucleotides outside the gene matches: 10. The CDR3 covers 19 residues. The germline V gene has CDR1 SEHNR and CDR2 FQNEAQ (reference sequence). The CDR3 region is CASSLWSGRARSSYNEQFF. The CDR3 coding sequence is TGTGCCAGCAGCTTATGGAGCGGGAGGGCCCGGAGCTCCTACAATGAGCAGTTCTTC.

This clonotype was picked up many times. Here the CDR3 reads CASSYHRSSYEQYF. CDR3 coding DNA: TGTGCCAGCAGTTATCACAGGAGCTCCTACGAGCAGTACTTC. The chain combines TRBV6-5 with TRBJ2-7, with D tentatively TRBD1 (5 bases). Trimming stripped 3 bases from V and 0 bases from J, with 9 bases between. Germline CDR1 reads MNHEY; CDR2 reads SVGAGI. This CDR3 contains 14 residues.

By share, this clonotype counts as medium-sized. This chain uses TRBV20-1 with TRBJ2-3; 7 bases align to TRBD2. V shed 0 bases and J 3 bases; nucleotides not matched to a gene: 6. The CDR3 sequence is 15 residues long. The germline V gene has CDR1 DFQATT and CDR2 SNEGSKA (reference sequence). CDR3 bases: TGCAGTGCTAGAGAGGGGAGGGCCGGGACAGATACGCAGTATTTT. Translated, it gives CSAREGRAGTDTQYF.

This chain uses TRBV12-3 or TRBV12-4 with TRBJ2-6, with TRBD1 as a possible D gene (5 bases). The V end was cut by 7 bases, the J end by 2 bases, with 18 bases between. CDR3 size: 17 residues. CDR3 sequence reads: CASTLGRVGPGANVLTF. The CDR3, as DNA: TGTGCCAGCACCCTGGGCAGGGTTGGTCCTGGGGCCAACGTCCTGACTTTC.

The rearrangement joins TRBV4-2 to TRBJ2-1, with 7 bases lining up with TRBD2. The CDR3 is 18 amino acids. Germline V gene data show CDR1 as LGHNA and CDR2 as YNFKEQ. J gave up 0 bases and V 1 base, and 9 bases lay outside the gene matches. CDR3 loop: CASSQAQGSGPSYNEQFF. In DNA form, the CDR3 reads TGTGCCAGCAGCCAAGCCCAGGGTAGCGGGCCCTCCTACAATGAGCAGTTCTTC.

This clonotype was seen a handful of times. The J gene is TRBJ1-3, the V gene TRBV29-1, with D unclear. Trimming shortened V by 2 bases and J by 3 bases, and 11 bases separated the two germline ends. In germline, CDR1 is SQVTM, CDR2 ANQGSEA. This CDR3 comprises 14 residues. This CDR3 is CSVEQAGGGNTIYF. The CDR3 nucleotides are TGCAGCGTTGAACAGGCAGGCGGTGGAAACACCATATATTTT.

The V gene is TRBV11-3, the J gene TRBJ2-7; D possibly uses TRBD1 or TRBD2 (5 bases each). The CDR3 sequence is 15 residues long. Germline V gene lookup returns CDR1 SGHNT and CDR2 YENEEA. V lost 5 bases to trimming and J lost 4 bases, with 18 bases between them. CDR3: CASSAGAFGIYEQYF. The CDR3 coding sequence is TGTGCCAGCAGCGCCGGGGCCTTTGGGATTTACGAGCAGTACTTC. Full variable domain (outside the CDR3, taken from reference TRBV11-3 and TRBJ2-7): EAGVVQSPRYKIIEKKQPVAFWCNPISGHNTLYWYLQNLGQGPELLIRYENEEAVDDSQLPKDRFSAERLKGVDSTLKIQPAELGDSAVYLCASSAGAFGIYEQYFGPGTRLTVT.

The V call is TRBV28, the J call TRBJ2-7; unclear D gene. Germline V gives CDR1 MDHEN, CDR2 SYDVKM. This CDR3 region has 14 residues. V gave up 6 bases and J gave up 6 bases, with 18 bases separating them. CDR3 residues: CASSLPGSTSEQYF. Here the CDR3 DNA reads TGTGCCAGCAGCCTCCCGGGCTCAACATCCGAGCAGTACTTC.

In its sample, this clonotype was seen a few times. A much larger clone lies one base from this, so it may be a read error. The chain couples TRBV9 to TRBJ2-5; no clear D gene. The CDR3 has 13 amino acids. Deletions cut 0 bases from V and 7 bases from J, with 10 bases between. From germline, CDR1 is SGDLS and CDR2 YYNGEE. The CDR3 DNA reads as TGTGCCAGCAGCGTAGGCCCTCCCGGGACCCAGTACTTC. This translates into CASSVGPPGTQYF.

This sequence joins TRBV4-1 and TRBJ1-5; D possibly corresponds to TRBD1 (6 bases). Trimming stripped 0 bases from V and 6 bases from J, with 12 bases between. Per germline, CDR1 MGHRA and CDR2 YSYEKL. The CDR3 is 15 amino acids. This CDR3 reads CASSQEKKGGQPQHF. The CDR3 coding sequence is TGCGCCAGCAGCCAAGAAAAGAAAGGGGGTCAGCCCCAGCATTTT.

This clonotype is labeled medium-sized. The chain is built from TRBV7-9 and TRBJ2-1; D is perhaps TRBD1 (5 bases). Germline V gene lookup returns CDR1 SEHNR and CDR2 FQNEAQ (reference sequence). Trimming took 1 base from V and 8 from J, leaving 6 bases between them. The CDR3 sequence is 12 residues long. The CDR3 is CASSLEQDEQFF. The DNA for the CDR3 is TGTGCCAGCAGCTTAGAACAGGATGAGCAGTTCTTC.

This clonotype was counted a single time. J is TRBJ2-3 and V is TRBV10-3; no reliable D call. Germline values: CDR1 ENHRY, CDR2 SYGVKD. Trimming took off 10 bases at V and 6 bases at J, with 11 bases between the two ends. The CDR3 totals 11 residues. This CDR3 reads CATNQLDTQYF. The CDR3 region has the DNA TGTGCCACCAATCAGCTGGATACGCAGTATTTT.

J is TRBJ2-7 and V is TRBV5-1; D tentatively reads TRBD1 or TRBD2 (5 bases each). Germline lookup yields CDR1 SGHRS and CDR2 YFSETQ. Trimming pared 0 bases from V and 6 bases from J, leaving 16 bases between. The CDR3 loop spans 15 amino acids. The CDR3 loop is CASSLGQGSTSEQYF. CDR3 DNA: TGCGCCAGCAGCTTGGGCCAGGGAAGTACTAGCGAGCAGTACTTC.

The gene calls are TRBV20-1 and TRBJ2-7; D perhaps matches TRBD2 (5 bases). The CDR3 consists of 15 residues. Germline V gives CDR1 DFQATT, CDR2 SNEGSKA (reference sequence). The ends were cut back, 4 bases at V and 7 bases at J, with 23 bases in the middle. As DNA, the CDR3 is TGCAGTGCTAACTCGGTGCGCGGGTCGGCTCGTGAGCAGTACTTC. Amino acids: CSANSVRGSAREQYF.

This chain connects TRBV7-9 to TRBJ2-7; D is perhaps TRBD2 (5 bases). Trimming took 8 bases from V and 3 from J, leaving 5 bases between them. Germline V gene sequence: CDR1 SEHNR, CDR2 FQNEAQ (reference sequence). The CDR3 extends over 10 amino acids. DNA of the CDR3: TGTGCCAGCGGGAGCTACGAGCAGTACTTC. This gives the protein CASGSYEQYF.

The J gene is TRBJ2-6, the V gene TRBV20-1; D call uncertain. The germline gives CDR1 DFQATT, CDR2 SNEGSKA (reference sequence). This CDR3 has 13 residues. The V end was cut by 6 bases, the J end by 0 bases, with 6 bases between. CDR3 coding DNA: TGCAGTGCCATTAACTCTGGGGCCAACGTCCTGACTTTC. Translating gives CSAINSGANVLTF.

The V gene is TRBV12-5, the J gene TRBJ2-7; 7 bases fit TRBD1. Germline-derived CDR1 and CDR2 are LGHNT and FRNRAP. V shed 5 bases, J shed 0 bases, and the junction held 10 bases outside the gene matches. CDR3 length equals 16 residues. CDR3 coding DNA: TGTGCTAGTGGTCGGGGACAGACCGCCTACTCCTACGAGCAGTACTTC. Residues: CASGRGQTAYSYEQYF.

The V gene is TRBV20-1, the J gene TRBJ2-2; 9 nucleotides line up with TRBD1. J gave up 6 bases and V 6 bases, and 11 bases lay outside the gene matches. This CDR3 has 15 residues. Germline CDR1 reads DFQATT; CDR2 reads SNEGSKA (reference sequence). CDR3 sequence (DNA): TGCAGTGCCCCTCCCGGGACAGGGCACCCCGGGGAGCTGTTTTTT. This translates into CSAPPGTGHPGELFF.